Listed here are 10 T cell receptor beta chains from one sample, sequenced in a study of T cells in Graves' hyperthyroidism and ophthalmopathy. TCR beta CDR3 sequences were amplified from RNA transcripts. Primed by the HTBI set, a first-round RT-PCR was run on the TCR CDR3. TCRdb used MiXCR to reprocess the multiplex PCR reads, holding one entry per CDR3 protein. This table has 300,000 to 400,000 distinct CDR3 sequences, over 15% appearing once. Source material: blood. Source of these receptors: a woman in her forties or fifties with Graves' hyperthyroidism.

This clonotype appeared many times. The chain carries TRBV27 and TRBJ1-5; 7 nucleotides agree with TRBD1. CDR1 MNHEY and CDR2 SMNVEV come from the germline V gene (reference sequence). This CDR3 spans 15 amino acids. The V segment lost 6 bases and the J segment 2 bases; nucleotides outside the gene matches: 7. Here the CDR3 reads CASSFDRAGNQPQHF. CDR3 nucleotide sequence: TGTGCCAGCAGCTTCGACAGGGCAGGCAATCAGCCCCAGCATTTT.

This clonotype came up a few times. The J gene is TRBJ1-4, the V gene TRBV7-2; D is unresolved. The V end was cut by 7 bases, the J end by 6 bases, with 15 bases between. CDR1 is SGHTA, CDR2 FQGNSA, per germline. The CDR3 is made up of 14 amino acids. This CDR3 reads CASKQEERDEKLFF. The CDR3, as DNA: TGTGCCAGCAAACAAGAGGAAAGAGATGAAAAACTGTTTTTT.

This clonotype occurred many times. The chain recombines TRBV5-1 with TRBJ2-3, with TRBD2 as a possible D gene (5 bases). Between the trimmed V and J ends, which lost 4 bases and 5 bases, there was a span of 11 bases. Germline assignment: CDR1 SGHRS and CDR2 YFSETQ. The CDR3 runs 13 residues. CDR3 in DNA: TGCGCCAGCAGCAACGGACTGGGAGATACGCAGTATTTT. It translates to CASSNGLGDTQYF.

This clonotype was recorded many times. At one end, the junction sequence differs from germline, possibly due to a read error. The V and J genes are TRBV5-1 and TRBJ2-7; no reliable D call. Germline lookup yields CDR1 SGHRS and CDR2 YFSETQ. CDR3 length equals 13 residues. DNA of the CDR3: TGCGCCAGCAGCTTGGAAATGGCGTACGAACAGTACTTC. It is translated as CASSLEMAYEQYF.

In its sample, this clonotype was seen once. V gene TRBV5-1 combines with J gene TRBJ2-3, with D maybe TRBD2 (6 bases). Trimming left V 0 bases short and J 5 bases short, with 19 bases between. Per germline, CDR1 SGHRS and CDR2 YFSETQ. The CDR3 is 17 amino acids. The chain's CDR3 is CASSLGFRDSWGDTQYF. In DNA, the CDR3 is TGCGCCAGCAGCTTGGGTTTCAGGGACTCGTGGGGAGATACGCAGTATTTT.

This clonotype was seen ten or more times. This chain links TRBV3-1 with TRBJ1-1, with 8 bases that match TRBD1. This CDR3 comprises 15 residues. Trimming removed 6 bases from V and 3 bases from J; junction bases left unmatched: 9. Germline values: CDR1 LGHDT, CDR2 YNNKEL (reference sequence). The CDR3 nucleotides are TGTGCCAGCAGGAGGACAGGGTCCGGTGACACTGAAGCTTTCTTT. It is translated as CASRRTGSGDTEAFF.

This chain joins TRBV18 and TRBJ1-1; the D gene is possibly TRBD1 (5 bases). V shed 1 base and J shed 3 bases, with 18 bases lying between them. The CDR3 length is 17 residues. Germline lookup yields CDR1 KGHSH and CDR2 LQKENI. The CDR3 sequence is CASSPRQVGGGDTEAFF. The CDR3 region has the DNA TGTGCCAGCTCACCACGGCAGGTCGGAGGAGGGGACACTGAAGCTTTCTTT.

The J gene is TRBJ1-1, the V gene TRBV14; D is unresolved. V lost 2 bases to trimming and J lost 11 bases, with 12 bases between them. The CDR3 runs 12 residues. CDR1 is SGHDN and CDR2 is FVKESK in the germline V gene. For the CDR3, the DNA is TGTGCCAGCAGCCAATACGGAGGTCGGGCTTTCTTT. Translating it yields CASSQYGGRAFF.

The chain is built from TRBV6-1 and TRBJ1-2; unclear D gene. Germline values: CDR1 MNHNS, CDR2 SASEGT. The CDR3 runs to 15 residues. V dropped 10 bases and J dropped 6 bases, with 24 bases sitting between them. The CDR3 DNA reads as TGTGCCATCAAAGCCGTGGATCCCCCAGATAATGGCTACACCTTC. Translating it yields CAIKAVDPPDNGYTF.

This clonotype is a singleton in its sample. This chain links TRBV6-1 with TRBJ2-7; possible D gene TRBD2, 6 bases. Germline assignment: CDR1 MNHNS and CDR2 SASEGT. The CDR3 covers 16 residues. V was clipped by 0 bases and J by 3 bases, with 15 bases between them. CDR3 residues: CASSEAQASDGYEQYF. Written as DNA, the CDR3 is TGTGCCAGCAGTGAAGCGCAGGCTAGCGATGGCTACGAGCAGTACTTC.